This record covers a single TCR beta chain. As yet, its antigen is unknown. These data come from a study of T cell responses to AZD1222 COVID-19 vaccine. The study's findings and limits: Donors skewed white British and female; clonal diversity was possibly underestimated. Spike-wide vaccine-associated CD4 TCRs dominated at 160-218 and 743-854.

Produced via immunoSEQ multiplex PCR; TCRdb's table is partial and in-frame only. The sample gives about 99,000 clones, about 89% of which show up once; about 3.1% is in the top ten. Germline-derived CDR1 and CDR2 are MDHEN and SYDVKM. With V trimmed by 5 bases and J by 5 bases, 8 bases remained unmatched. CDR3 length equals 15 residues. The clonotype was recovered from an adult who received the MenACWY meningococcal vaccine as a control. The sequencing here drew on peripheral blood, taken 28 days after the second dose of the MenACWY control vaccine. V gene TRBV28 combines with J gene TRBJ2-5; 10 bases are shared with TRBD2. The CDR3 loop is CASSPSGGAVETQYF. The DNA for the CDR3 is TGTGCCAGCAGTCCGAGCGGGGGGGCCGTTGAGACCCAGTACTTC.